The source of this T cell receptor beta chain is a study of T cells in Graves' hyperthyroidism and ophthalmopathy. This clonotype has ten or more counts. Its antigen is currently unknown. There were TCR beta CDR3 regions amplified from RNA transcripts. Carried out on the TCR CDR3, a first-round RT-PCR used the HTBI primer set. TCRdb fed the multiplex PCR reads into MiXCR, producing one record per CDR3 protein. The table has some 500,000 distinct CDR3 sequences, about 15% seen once. Study-wide points: Most thyroid-expanded clonotypes above 0.001 were also found in blood.

Exclusion of a patient resulted from uncontrolled infection, other autoimmune disease, pregnancy or lactation. V gave up 3 bases and J gave up 0 bases, with 18 bases separating them. CDR1 and CDR2 from the germline V gene are MNHEY and SMNVEV (reference sequence). CDR3 length equals 17 residues. The V call is TRBV27, the J call TRBJ2-7; the D gene is possibly TRBD2 (6 bases). This receptor was identified in a woman between 18 and 30 years old with Graves' hyperthyroidism. Input material: blood. DNA of the CDR3: TGTGCCAGCAGTTTTGAGTTTGGCGGGATACCCTCCTACGAGCAGTACTTC. This translates into CASSFEFGGIPSYEQYF.